These 8 T cell receptor beta chains came from one sample sequenced in a study of identifying expanded T cells in peripheral blood. Clones were sequenced by immunoSEQ multiplex PCR, and TCRdb holds only the in-frame ones, with some missing. Found here are around 100,000 clones, over 70% of them singletons; the top ten hold 4.5% to 6.5%. The sample was blood. The origin of the receptors is a person aged 18-70 years in good health.

This chain uses TRBV2 with TRBJ2-2, with D tentatively TRBD2 (5 bases). V was cut by 7 bases and J by 3 bases, with 9 bases left in between. From germline, CDR1 is SNHLY and CDR2 FYNNEI. The CDR3 totals 13 residues. The CDR3 loop is CASNPRDTGELFF. CDR3 DNA sequence: TGTGCCAGCAATCCGCGGGACACCGGGGAGCTGTTTTTT.

This clone was picked up a small number of times. The chain carries TRBV30 and TRBJ1-1; D call uncertain. The V end was cut by 2 bases, the J end by 5 bases, with 9 bases between. CDR3 size: 12 residues. Germline CDR1 is GTSNPN and CDR2 is SVGIG (reference sequence). The CDR3 here is CAWSKAGTEAFF. Written as DNA, the CDR3 is TGTGCCTGGAGTAAGGCCGGGACTGAAGCTTTCTTT. Complete variable domain (other parts from reference TRBV30 and TRBJ1-1): SQTIHQWPATLVQPVGSPLSLECTVEGTSNPNLYWYRQAAGRGLQLLFYSVGIGQISSEVPQNLSASRPQDRQFILSSKKLLLSDSGFYLCAWSKAGTEAFFGQGTRLTVV.

The rearrangement uses TRBV10-3 and TRBJ1-1; D gene ambiguous. V was trimmed by 0 bases and J by 0 bases, leaving 8 bases between them. Per the germline V gene, CDR1 is ENHRY and CDR2 is SYGVKD. The CDR3 consists of 15 residues. CDR3 DNA: TGTGCCATCAGTGAGTCGCAGTTCATGAACACTGAAGCTTTCTTT. Protein product: CAISESQFMNTEAFF.

This clone showed up just a few times. The chain uses TRBV29-1 and TRBJ1-3; D gene unclear. This CDR3 has 13 amino acids. V gave up 7 bases and J gave up 4 bases, with 14 bases separating them. CDR1 is SQVTM, CDR2 ANQGSEA, per germline. DNA for the CDR3: TGCAGCGGGACCCGCATGGGGGGAAACACCATATATTTT. Residues: CSGTRMGGNTIYF.

V usage is TRBV30 and J usage is TRBJ1-1; D is perhaps TRBD1 (6 bases). The CDR3 consists of 11 residues. Germline V CDR1 and CDR2: GTSNPN, SVGIG (reference sequence). The ends were cut back, 4 bases at V and 6 bases at J, with 9 bases in the middle. In DNA form, the CDR3 reads TGTGCCTGGATGGGGGCCTCTGAAGCTTTCTTT. Amino acid sequence: CAWMGASEAFF.

The chain uses TRBV30 and TRBJ2-2; 7 bases are shared with TRBD1. CDR1 is GTSNPN and CDR2 is SVGIG in the germline V gene (reference sequence). The CDR3 is made up of 14 amino acids. The V segment lost 3 bases and the J segment 7 bases; nucleotides outside the gene matches: 8. The CDR3 DNA reads as TGTGCCTGGAGGAAAGACAGGGAAGTCGGGGAGCTGTTTTTT. It codes for CAWRKDREVGELFF.

The chain links TRBV10-3 to TRBJ1-3; D is possibly TRBD1 (6 bases). The V and J ends lost 0 bases and 4 bases respectively, with 7 bases between them. Germline V CDR1 and CDR2: ENHRY, SYGVKD. The CDR3 covers 14 residues. The CDR3 DNA follows: TGTGCCATCAGTGAGTCACAGGGAGGAAACACCATATATTTT. Its protein product is CAISESQGGNTIYF.

J is TRBJ2-1 and V is TRBV6-6; 7 positions agree with TRBD2. V gave up 7 bases and J gave up 2 bases; unmatched junction bases: 8. The CDR3 has 15 amino acids. Germline CDR1 and CDR2: MNHNY and SVGAGI (reference sequence). The CDR3 DNA is TGTGCCAGCAAGTACGGGGGAGGGCCCTACAATGAGCAGTTCTTC. It specifies CASKYGGGPYNEQFF.